This T cell receptor beta chain was sequenced during a study of shared clonotypes between healthy human individuals. Per the germline V gene, CDR1 is MDHEN and CDR2 is SYDVKM. V lost 3 bases and J lost 2; bases outside the gene matches: 4. This CDR3 spans 14 amino acids. The method was immunoSEQ multiplex PCR; TCRdb's version includes in-frame clones alone and lacks a portion of them. The sample holds more than 1,200,000 clones, approximately 98.5% seen once. J is TRBJ2-7 and V is TRBV28; the match to TRBD2 covers 7 bases. Sample: naive CD4+ T cells sorted from blood. The subset was: CD45RA+ positively selected. The sequence derives from a man aged 25-40 years in good health. CDR3 protein: CASSFPGGAYEQYF. In DNA form, the CDR3 reads TGTGCCAGCAGTTTTCCGGGAGGCGCCTACGAGCAGTACTTC.